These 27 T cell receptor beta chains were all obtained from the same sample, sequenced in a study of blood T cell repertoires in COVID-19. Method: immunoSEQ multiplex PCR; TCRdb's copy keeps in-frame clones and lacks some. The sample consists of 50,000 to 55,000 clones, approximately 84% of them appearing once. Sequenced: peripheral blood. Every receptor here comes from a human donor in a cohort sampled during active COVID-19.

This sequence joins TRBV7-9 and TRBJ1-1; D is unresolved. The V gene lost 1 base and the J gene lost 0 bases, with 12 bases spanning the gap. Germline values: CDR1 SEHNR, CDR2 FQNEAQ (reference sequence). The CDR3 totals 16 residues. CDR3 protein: CASSLDRVHLNTEAFF. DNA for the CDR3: TGTGCCAGCAGCTTAGATCGGGTACACTTGAACACTGAAGCTTTCTTT.

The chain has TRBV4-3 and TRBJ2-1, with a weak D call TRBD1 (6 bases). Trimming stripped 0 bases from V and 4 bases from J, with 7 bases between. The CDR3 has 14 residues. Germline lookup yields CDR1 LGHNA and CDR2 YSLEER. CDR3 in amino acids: CASSQEQGYNEQFF. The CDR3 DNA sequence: TGCGCCAGCAGCCAAGAACAGGGTTACAATGAGCAGTTCTTC.

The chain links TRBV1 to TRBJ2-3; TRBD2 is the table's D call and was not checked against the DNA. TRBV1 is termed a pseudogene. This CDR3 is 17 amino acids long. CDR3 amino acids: CTSSHTGAGGNTDTQYF. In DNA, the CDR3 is TGCACCAGCAGCCATACCGGGGCGGGGGGCAATACAGATACGCAGTATTTT.

The chain's CDR3 is CASSGTGLEETQYF. As DNA, the CDR3 is TGCGCCAGCAGCGGTACAGGTTTGGAAGAGACCCAGTACTTC. This chain uses TRBV5-1 with TRBJ2-5; possibly TRBD1 for D (5 bases). The CDR3 has 14 amino acids. Trimming took off 4 bases at V and 3 bases at J, with 13 bases between the two ends. Germline V gene sequence: CDR1 SGHRS, CDR2 YFSETQ.

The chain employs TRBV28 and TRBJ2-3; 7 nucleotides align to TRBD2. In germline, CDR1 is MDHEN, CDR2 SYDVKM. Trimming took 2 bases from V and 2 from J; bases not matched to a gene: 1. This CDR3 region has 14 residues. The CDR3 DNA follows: TGTGCCAGCAGTTTAGCGGGGGTCACAGATACGCAGTATTTT. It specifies CASSLAGVTDTQYF.

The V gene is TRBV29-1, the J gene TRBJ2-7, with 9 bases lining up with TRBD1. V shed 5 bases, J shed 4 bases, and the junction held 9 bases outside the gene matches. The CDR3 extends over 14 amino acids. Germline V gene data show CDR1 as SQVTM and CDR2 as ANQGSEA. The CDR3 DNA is TGCAGCGTTCTGATACAGGGGGCATCTTACGAGCAGTACTTC. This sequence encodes CSVLIQGASYEQYF.

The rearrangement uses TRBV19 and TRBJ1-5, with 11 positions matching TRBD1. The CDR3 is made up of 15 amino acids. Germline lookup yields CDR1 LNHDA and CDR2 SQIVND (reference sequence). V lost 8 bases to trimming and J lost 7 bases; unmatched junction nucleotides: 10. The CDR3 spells CASGGDRGKKQPQHF. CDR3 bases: TGTGCCAGTGGGGGGGACAGGGGGAAAAAACAGCCCCAGCATTTT.

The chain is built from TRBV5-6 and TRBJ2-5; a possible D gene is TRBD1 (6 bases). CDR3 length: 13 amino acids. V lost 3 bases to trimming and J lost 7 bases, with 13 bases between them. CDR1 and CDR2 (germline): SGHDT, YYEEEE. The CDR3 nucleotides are TGTGCCAGCAGCTACGACAGGCCGGCGACCCAGTACTTC. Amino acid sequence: CASSYDRPATQYF.

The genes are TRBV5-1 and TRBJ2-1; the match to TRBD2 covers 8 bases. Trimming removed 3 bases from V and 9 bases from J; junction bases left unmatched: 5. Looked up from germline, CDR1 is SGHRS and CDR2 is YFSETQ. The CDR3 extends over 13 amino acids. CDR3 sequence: CASSSSGYREQFF. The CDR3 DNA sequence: TGCGCCAGCAGCTCTAGCGGGTATCGTGAGCAGTTCTTC.

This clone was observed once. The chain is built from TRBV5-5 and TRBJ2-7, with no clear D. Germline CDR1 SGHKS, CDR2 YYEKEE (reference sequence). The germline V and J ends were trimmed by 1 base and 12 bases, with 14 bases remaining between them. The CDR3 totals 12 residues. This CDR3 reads CASSLPPSEMYF. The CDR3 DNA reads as TGTGCCAGCAGCTTGCCACCTAGTGAAATGTACTTC.

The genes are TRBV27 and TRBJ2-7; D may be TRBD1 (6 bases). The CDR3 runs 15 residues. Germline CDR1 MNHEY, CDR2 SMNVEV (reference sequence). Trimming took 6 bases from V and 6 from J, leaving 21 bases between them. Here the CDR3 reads CASRQQGRLGAEQYF. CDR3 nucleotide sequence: TGTGCCAGCAGACAACAGGGAAGACTTGGCGCCGAGCAGTACTTC.

The CDR3 DNA reads TGTGCCAGCAGCTTAGGGGGTGGAGCGGGGTCATCCTACGAGCAGTACTTC. Translation gives CASSLGGGAGSSYEQYF. The genes are TRBV7-2 and TRBJ2-7, with 7 nucleotides matching TRBD2. The CDR3 has 17 amino acids. V lost 1 base, J lost 1 base, and 10 bases stayed unmatched. The germline V gene encodes CDR1 SGHTA and CDR2 FQGNSA.

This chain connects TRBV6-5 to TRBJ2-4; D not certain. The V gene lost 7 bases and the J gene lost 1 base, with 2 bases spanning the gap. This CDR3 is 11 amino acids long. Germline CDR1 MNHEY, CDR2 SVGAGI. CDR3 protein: CASTAKNIQYF. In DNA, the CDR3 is TGTGCCAGCACGGCCAAAAACATTCAGTACTTC.

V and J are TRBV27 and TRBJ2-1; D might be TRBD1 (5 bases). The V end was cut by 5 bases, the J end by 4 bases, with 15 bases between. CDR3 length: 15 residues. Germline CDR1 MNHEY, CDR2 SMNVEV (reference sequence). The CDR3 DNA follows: TGTGCCAGCAGTGTGCAGGGCCCCCAATACAATGAGCAGTTCTTC. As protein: CASSVQGPQYNEQFF.

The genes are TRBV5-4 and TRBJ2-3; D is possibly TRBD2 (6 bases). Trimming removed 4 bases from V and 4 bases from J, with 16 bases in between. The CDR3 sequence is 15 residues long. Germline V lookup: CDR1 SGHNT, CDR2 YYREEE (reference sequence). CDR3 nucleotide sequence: TGTGCCAGCAGCCCCGAGACTAGGGTCGCAGATACGCAGTATTTT. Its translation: CASSPETRVADTQYF.

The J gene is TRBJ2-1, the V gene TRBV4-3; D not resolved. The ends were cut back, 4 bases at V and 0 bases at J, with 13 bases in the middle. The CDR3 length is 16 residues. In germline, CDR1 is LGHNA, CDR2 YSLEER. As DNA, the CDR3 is TGCGCCAGCAGCCCTGCCCTGGGCCGCTCCTACAATGAGCAGTTCTTC. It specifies CASSPALGRSYNEQFF.

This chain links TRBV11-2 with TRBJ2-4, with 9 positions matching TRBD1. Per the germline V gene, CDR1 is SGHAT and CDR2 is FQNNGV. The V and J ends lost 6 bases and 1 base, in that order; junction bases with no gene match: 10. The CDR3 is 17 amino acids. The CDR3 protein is CASSSPGQGFAKNIQYF. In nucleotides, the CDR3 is TGTGCCAGCAGTTCTCCGGGACAGGGTTTCGCCAAAAACATTCAGTACTTC.

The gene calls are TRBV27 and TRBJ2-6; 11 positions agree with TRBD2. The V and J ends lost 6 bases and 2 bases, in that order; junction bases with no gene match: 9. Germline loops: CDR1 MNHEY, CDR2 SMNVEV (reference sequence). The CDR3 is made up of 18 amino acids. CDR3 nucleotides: TGTGCCAGCAGGAAACTAGCGGGAGTCCTAGCTGGGGCCAACGTCCTGACTTTC. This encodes CASRKLAGVLAGANVLTF.

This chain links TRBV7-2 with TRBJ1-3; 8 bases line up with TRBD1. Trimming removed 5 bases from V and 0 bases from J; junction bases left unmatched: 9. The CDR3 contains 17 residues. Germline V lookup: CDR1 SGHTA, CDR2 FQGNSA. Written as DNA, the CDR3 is TGTGCCAGCAGCCCCCGGGACAGGCGTACCTCTGGAAACACCATATATTTT. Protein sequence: CASSPRDRRTSGNTIYF.

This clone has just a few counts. The CDR3 coding sequence is TGTGCCAGCAGCTTAAAGGCTAGCGGGCCCTACGAGCAGTACTTC. Translation: CASSLKASGPYEQYF. J is TRBJ2-7 and V is TRBV7-3; 8 bases fit TRBD2. Germline values: CDR1 SGHTA, CDR2 FQGTGA. V was pared by 1 base and J by 2 bases, with 4 bases of the junction left unmatched. This CDR3 is built from 15 residues.

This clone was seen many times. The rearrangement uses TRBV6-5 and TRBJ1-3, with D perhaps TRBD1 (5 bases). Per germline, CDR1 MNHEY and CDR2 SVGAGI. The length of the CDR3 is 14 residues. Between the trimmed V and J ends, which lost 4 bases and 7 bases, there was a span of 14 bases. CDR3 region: CASSSPNRGNTIYF. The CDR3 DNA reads TGTGCCAGCAGTTCGCCCAATAGGGGTAACACCATATATTTT.

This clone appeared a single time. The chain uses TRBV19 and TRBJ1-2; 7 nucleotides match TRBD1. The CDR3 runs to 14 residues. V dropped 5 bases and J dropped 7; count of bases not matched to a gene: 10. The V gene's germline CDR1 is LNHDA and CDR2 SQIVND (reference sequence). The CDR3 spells CASSPGQEVSGYTF. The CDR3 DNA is TGTGCCAGTAGTCCAGGACAGGAGGTTAGTGGCTACACCTTC.

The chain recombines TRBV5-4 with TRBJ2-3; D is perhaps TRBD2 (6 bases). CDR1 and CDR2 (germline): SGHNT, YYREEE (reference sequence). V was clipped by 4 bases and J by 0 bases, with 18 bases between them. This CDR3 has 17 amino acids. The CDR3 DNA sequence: TGTGCCAGCAGCCGCTTTAGCGGCCCTGCTAGCACAGATACGCAGTATTTT. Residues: CASSRFSGPASTDTQYF.

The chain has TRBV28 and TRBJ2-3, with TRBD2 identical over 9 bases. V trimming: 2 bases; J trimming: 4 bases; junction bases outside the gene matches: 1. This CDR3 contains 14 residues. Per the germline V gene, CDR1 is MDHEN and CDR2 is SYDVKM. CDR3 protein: CASSLAGGSDTQYF. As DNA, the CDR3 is TGTGCCAGCAGTTTAGCGGGAGGGTCAGATACGCAGTATTTT.

The CDR3 region is CASRRQGFYDEQYF. The CDR3, as DNA: TGTGCCAGCAGGAGACAGGGGTTTTACGACGAGCAGTACTTC. The gene calls are TRBV27 and TRBJ2-7, with TRBD1 identical over 8 bases. The germline CDR1 and CDR2 sequences are MNHEY and SMNVEV (reference sequence). This CDR3 is built from 14 residues. The V segment lost 6 bases and the J segment 5 bases; nucleotides outside the gene matches: 9.

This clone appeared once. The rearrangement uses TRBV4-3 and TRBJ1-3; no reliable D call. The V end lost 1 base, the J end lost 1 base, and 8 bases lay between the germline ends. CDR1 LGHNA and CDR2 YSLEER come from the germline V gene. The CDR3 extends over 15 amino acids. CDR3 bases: TGCGCCAGCAGCCAAGGTACAGATTCTGGAAACACCATATATTTT. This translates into CASSQGTDSGNTIYF.

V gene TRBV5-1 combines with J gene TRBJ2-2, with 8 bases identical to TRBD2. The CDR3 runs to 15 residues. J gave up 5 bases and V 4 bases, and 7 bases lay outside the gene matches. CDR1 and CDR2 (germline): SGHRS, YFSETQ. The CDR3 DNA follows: TGCGCCAGCAGCCCGGGGGGGGACCAGACCGGGGAGCTGTTTTTT. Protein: CASSPGGDQTGELFF.